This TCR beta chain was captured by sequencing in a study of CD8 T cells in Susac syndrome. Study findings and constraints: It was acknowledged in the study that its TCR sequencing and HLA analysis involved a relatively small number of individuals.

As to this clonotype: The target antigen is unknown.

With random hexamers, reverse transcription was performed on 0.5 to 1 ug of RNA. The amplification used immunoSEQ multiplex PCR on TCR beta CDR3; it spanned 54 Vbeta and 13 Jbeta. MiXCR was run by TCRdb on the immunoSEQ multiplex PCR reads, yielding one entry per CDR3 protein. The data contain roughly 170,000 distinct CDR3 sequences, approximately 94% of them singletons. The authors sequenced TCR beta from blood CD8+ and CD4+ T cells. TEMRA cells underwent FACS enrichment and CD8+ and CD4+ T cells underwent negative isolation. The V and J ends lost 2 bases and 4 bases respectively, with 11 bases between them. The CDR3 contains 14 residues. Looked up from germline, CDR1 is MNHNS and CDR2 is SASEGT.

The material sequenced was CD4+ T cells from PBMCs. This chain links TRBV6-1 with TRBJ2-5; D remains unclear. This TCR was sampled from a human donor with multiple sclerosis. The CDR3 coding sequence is TGTGCCAGCAGTGAACAGCCAGGTCGAGAGACCCAGTACTTC. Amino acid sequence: CASSEQPGRETQYF.